The 22 T cell receptor beta chains in this list originate from one sample, sequenced in a study of long-term antiretroviral therapy in people with HIV. Assay version v3.0 of immunoSEQ was used, and it was run at survey level. Clones were read by immunoSEQ multiplex PCR, and TCRdb kept only the in-frame ones, dropping some. The sample includes 25,000 to 35,000 clones, about nine tenths of them seen just once. Sequencing was performed on unsorted PBMCs, taken 5.2 years after starting antiretroviral therapy. These receptors were obtained from a woman aged 40 to 50 with HIV.

J is TRBJ2-3 and V is TRBV27; 7 positions agree with TRBD1. The CDR3 is 18 amino acids. Germline loops: CDR1 MNHEY, CDR2 SMNVEV (reference sequence). J was trimmed by 0 bases and V by 11 bases; bases with no gene match: 20. The CDR3 reads CAAGSTGLASPSTDTQYF. For the CDR3, the DNA is TGTGCCGCTGGCTCGACAGGGTTAGCTTCTCCTAGCACAGATACGCAGTATTTT.

The rearrangement links TRBV2 to TRBJ2-5; D perhaps matches TRBD2 (6 bases). Trimming removed 0 bases at V and 5 bases at J, with 25 bases between. There are 19 residues in the CDR3. CDR1 and CDR2 from the germline V gene are SNHLY and FYNNEI. The CDR3 nucleotides read TGTGCCAGCAGTGAAGCAGGCCCCGGGGGAGTAAGGACGAGGGAGACCCAGTACTTC. It yields the protein CASSEAGPGGVRTRETQYF.

The rearrangement uses TRBV6-1 and TRBJ2-7; D might be TRBD1 or TRBD2, each matching 5 bases. CDR1 is MNHNS and CDR2 is SASEGT in the germline V gene. The V gene lost 8 bases and the J gene lost 3 bases, with 20 bases spanning the gap. The CDR3 extends over 15 amino acids. The CDR3 loop reads CASLERGTLGYEQYF. In DNA, the CDR3 is TGTGCCAGCTTGGAGAGGGGAACCCTAGGCTACGAGCAGTACTTC.

The J gene is TRBJ1-2, the V gene TRBV7-2, with D possibly TRBD1 on 5 matching bases. V was pared by 4 bases and J by 14 bases, with 20 bases between. CDR1 and CDR2 from the germline V gene are SGHTA and FQGNSA. The CDR3 covers 13 residues. For the CDR3, the DNA is TGTGCCAGCAGCTCGGACACGAGGGCGGCGGCGACCTTC. Translation gives CASSSDTRAAATF.

The rearrangement links TRBV18 to TRBJ1-1; TRBD1 is a possible D gene (6 bases). V was shortened by 6 bases and J by 3 bases, with 23 bases between the two germline ends. From germline, CDR1 is KGHSH and CDR2 LQKENI. This CDR3 has 17 residues. The CDR3 is CASSLMQPQGLDTEAFF. The CDR3 DNA reads TGTGCCAGCTCCCTAATGCAACCTCAGGGGCTGGACACTGAAGCTTTCTTT.

In this sample, this clone turned up once. The gene calls are TRBV5-1 and TRBJ1-1; D is undetermined. Trimming stripped 6 bases from V and 3 bases from J, with 9 bases between. CDR1 SGHRS and CDR2 YFSETQ come from the germline V gene. CDR3 length: 12 residues. This CDR3 reads CASTLDDTEAFF. The CDR3 DNA sequence: TGCGCCAGCACGCTAGACGACACTGAAGCTTTCTTT.

The chain recombines TRBV5-4 with TRBJ1-1, with no clear D. Trimming stripped 4 bases from V and 8 bases from J, with 15 bases between. Germline CDR1 SGHNT, CDR2 YYREEE (reference sequence). This CDR3 has 13 residues. The CDR3 spells CASSRGGRSEAFF. The CDR3 region has the DNA TGTGCCAGCAGCCGGGGTGGTCGGTCAGAAGCTTTCTTT.

J is TRBJ2-5 and V is TRBV7-2; 8 bases fit TRBD2. V shed 4 bases, J shed 4 bases, and the junction held 14 bases outside the gene matches. Germline CDR1 is SGHTA and CDR2 is FQGNSA. This CDR3 is 17 amino acids long. CDR3 in amino acids: CASSYPGTSFSRETQYF. The CDR3 region has the DNA TGTGCCAGCAGCTACCCCGGGACTAGTTTCTCCAGAGAGACCCAGTACTTC.

The rearrangement links TRBV7-6 to TRBJ2-3, with D perhaps TRBD2 (6 bases). The CDR3 consists of 14 residues. The V gene lost 2 bases and the J gene lost 4 bases, with 10 bases spanning the gap. Germline CDR1 reads SGHVS; CDR2 reads FNYEAQ. The CDR3 spells CASSLSGGPDTQYF. The CDR3 bases are TGTGCCAGCAGCTTATCAGGAGGGCCAGATACGCAGTATTTT.

This clone was picked up one time. The chain links TRBV5-4 to TRBJ1-2, with 10 positions matching TRBD1. V lost 4 bases, J lost 4 bases, and 13 bases stayed unmatched. The CDR3 totals 17 residues. Germline loops: CDR1 SGHNT, CDR2 YYREEE (reference sequence). The CDR3 sequence: CASSAGTGVPRAYGYTF. CDR3 DNA sequence: TGTGCCAGCAGCGCCGGGACAGGGGTCCCTAGGGCCTATGGCTACACCTTC.

This clone appeared a single time. V gene TRBV5-1 combines with J gene TRBJ2-7, with 9 bases matching TRBD2. J lost 7 bases, V lost 4 bases, and 12 bases had no gene match. Germline V gives CDR1 SGHRS, CDR2 YFSETQ. The CDR3 runs 15 residues. The CDR3 bases are TGCGCCAGCAGCCCTAGCGGGACATTAAAAGGGGAGCAGTACTTC. Amino acid sequence: CASSPSGTLKGEQYF.

V gene TRBV2 combines with J gene TRBJ2-5; D is ambiguous. Germline CDR1 SNHLY, CDR2 FYNNEI. V was clipped by 7 bases and J by 5 bases, with 17 bases between them. CDR3 length: 14 residues. This CDR3 is CASTTAGPVETQYF. DNA of the CDR3: TGTGCCAGCACCACCGCCGGACCAGTGGAGACCCAGTACTTC.

The chain combines TRBV18 with TRBJ1-4, with D possibly being TRBD1 (5 bases). V was trimmed by 6 bases and J by 6 bases, leaving 11 bases between them. Germline V CDR1 and CDR2: KGHSH, LQKENI. This CDR3 is 13 amino acids long. The CDR3 reads CASSKQEDEKLFF. The CDR3 DNA sequence: TGTGCCAGCTCTAAACAGGAAGATGAAAAACTGTTTTTT.

The V gene is TRBV5-6, the J gene TRBJ2-7; 10 nucleotides agree with TRBD2. The CDR3 is made up of 16 amino acids. J lost 1 base, V lost 4 bases, and 8 bases had no gene match. Germline V gives CDR1 SGHDT, CDR2 YYEEEE. The CDR3 here is CASSPVAGGGSYEQYF. For the CDR3, the DNA is TGTGCCAGCAGCCCTGTAGCGGGGGGCGGTTCCTACGAGCAGTACTTC. The whole variable domain, filled in from reference TRBV5-6 and TRBJ2-7, reads DAGVTQSPTHLIKTRGQQVTLRCSPKSGHDTVSWYQQALGQGPQFIFQYYEEEERQRGNFPDRFSGHQFPNYSSELNVNALLLGDSALYLCASSPVAGGGSYEQYFGPGTRLTVT.

The chain links TRBV11-2 to TRBJ2-1; weak D call: TRBD2 (6 bases). Trimming cost V 5 bases and J 5 bases, with 22 bases left between them. Germline loops: CDR1 SGHAT, CDR2 FQNNGV. The CDR3 is 17 residues long. The CDR3: CASSPLVTGWGDNEQFF. CDR3 sequence (DNA): TGTGCCAGCAGCCCGTTAGTAACGGGATGGGGGGACAATGAGCAGTTCTTC.

The chain has TRBV28 and TRBJ1-4; 7 nucleotides match TRBD1. This CDR3 contains 12 residues. Germline-derived CDR1 and CDR2 are MDHEN and SYDVKM. Losses at the gene ends were 8 bases for V and 10 bases for J; bases not matched to a gene: 7. In DNA, the CDR3 is TGTGCCAGCGCCGTGCAGGGGGGAAAACTGTTTTTT. Protein product: CASAVQGGKLFF.

CDR3 nucleotides: TGCAGCGTTGCTAGGGGGTTCGGAAATGAGCAGTTCTTC. It is translated as CSVARGFGNEQFF. This rearrangement joins TRBV29-1 to TRBJ2-1; D perhaps matches TRBD1 (6 bases). This CDR3 has 13 residues. Looked up from germline, CDR1 is SQVTM and CDR2 is ANQGSEA. V was trimmed by 4 bases and J by 7 bases, leaving 14 bases between them.

J is TRBJ2-1 and V is TRBV25-1; 9 bases are shared with TRBD1. The CDR3 extends over 14 amino acids. Germline values: CDR1 MGHDK, CDR2 SYGVNS. V lost 8 bases to trimming and J lost 10 bases; unmatched junction nucleotides: 12. This CDR3 reads CASRSDRGAREQFF. CDR3 DNA sequence: TGTGCCAGCCGGTCGGACAGGGGAGCTCGGGAGCAGTTCTTC.

This clone was picked up one time. The chain carries TRBV6-5 and TRBJ1-4; D remains unclear. This CDR3 contains 15 residues. Germline V gene data show CDR1 as MNHEY and CDR2 as SVGAGI. V lost 6 bases to trimming and J lost 6 bases, with 17 bases between them. The CDR3, as DNA: TGTGCCAGCAGGCCCACTGGGTCTCCCGATGAAAAACTGTTTTTT. Translating it yields CASRPTGSPDEKLFF.

The chain links TRBV5-1 to TRBJ2-5, with 10 bases aligning to TRBD1. Germline values: CDR1 SGHRS, CDR2 YFSETQ. V trimming: 0 bases; J trimming: 5 bases; junction bases outside the gene matches: 1. This CDR3 spans 14 amino acids. The CDR3 sequence is CASSLVGQGETQYF. The CDR3 region has the DNA TGCGCCAGCAGCTTGGTGGGACAGGGGGAGACCCAGTACTTC.

The V gene is TRBV5-1, the J gene TRBJ2-1, with D possibly matching TRBD2 (6 bases). V was shortened by 6 bases and J by 5 bases, with 18 bases between the two germline ends. Germline loops: CDR1 SGHRS, CDR2 YFSETQ. The CDR3 covers 15 residues. CDR3 bases: TGCGCCAGCAACCAGATGGGGACGGGAGACAATGAGCAGTTCTTC. It is translated as CASNQMGTGDNEQFF.

The chain links TRBV6-1 to TRBJ1-6; D is ambiguous. Germline-derived CDR1 and CDR2 are MNHNS and SASEGT. This CDR3 comprises 16 residues. Between the trimmed V and J ends, which lost 3 bases and 7 bases, there was a span of 16 bases. In DNA, the CDR3 is TGTGCCAGCAGTGATATTCCCGTATGGTCCAATTCACCCCTCCACTTT. Protein: CASSDIPVWSNSPLHF.